This T cell receptor beta chain is from a study of OX40 agonist ivuxolimab in advanced cancers. Sequencing used immunoSEQ multiplex PCR; TCRdb keeps in-frame clones, though not all of them. Of fewer than 200,000 clones in the sample, under 95% were seen once. V lost 0 bases to trimming and J lost 8 bases; unmatched junction nucleotides: 12. The CDR3 is 17 amino acids. Germline V gene lookup returns CDR1 ENHRY and CDR2 SYGVKD. The sample consisted of CD4+ or CD8+ T cells sorted from blood, taken in a trial of the OX40 agonist ivuxolimab. The sequence derives from an adult with an advanced solid tumor such as melanoma, head and neck, liver or kidney cancer. V usage is TRBV10-3 and J usage is TRBJ1-4, with 7 bases aligning to TRBD1. In DNA form, the CDR3 reads TGTGCCATCAGTGAGTCGGTCGGGACAGCAACCGGGGAAAAACTGTTTTTT. Its translation: CAISESVGTATGEKLFF.